The next 2 T cell receptor beta chains were all read from a single sample in a study of blood T cell repertoires in COVID-19. Sequencing was performed with immunoSEQ multiplex PCR; in TCRdb, only in-frame clones are kept and a portion is missing. Of fewer than 80,000 clones listed, roughly 85% are singletons. Sequenced input: peripheral blood. These receptors were obtained from a woman of 80 years or more with acute or convalescent COVID-19.

The V and J genes are TRBV14 and TRBJ1-3; D call uncertain. The CDR3 consists of 13 residues. From germline, CDR1 is SGHDN and CDR2 FVKESK. V lost 0 bases to trimming and J lost 7 bases, with 7 bases between them. Written as DNA, the CDR3 is TGTGCCAGCAGCCAAGAAGAGTGGAACACCATATATTTT. As protein: CASSQEEWNTIYF.

The rearrangement links TRBV11-3 to TRBJ2-3, with 7 bases identical to TRBD1. Per the germline V gene, CDR1 is SGHNT and CDR2 is YENEEA. CDR3 length equals 15 residues. V trimming: 1 base; J trimming: 1 base; junction bases outside the gene matches: 2. CDR3 sequence reads: CASSLGQGGTDTQYF. The CDR3 DNA reads TGTGCCAGCAGCTTAGGACAGGGAGGCACAGATACGCAGTATTTT. Based on the CDR3 plus reference TRBV11-3 and TRBJ2-3, the full variable domain is EAGVVQSPRYKIIEKKQPVAFWCNPISGHNTLYWYLQNLGQGPELLIRYENEEAVDDSQLPKDRFSAERLKGVDSTLKIQPAELGDSAVYLCASSLGQGGTDTQYFGPGTRLTVL.